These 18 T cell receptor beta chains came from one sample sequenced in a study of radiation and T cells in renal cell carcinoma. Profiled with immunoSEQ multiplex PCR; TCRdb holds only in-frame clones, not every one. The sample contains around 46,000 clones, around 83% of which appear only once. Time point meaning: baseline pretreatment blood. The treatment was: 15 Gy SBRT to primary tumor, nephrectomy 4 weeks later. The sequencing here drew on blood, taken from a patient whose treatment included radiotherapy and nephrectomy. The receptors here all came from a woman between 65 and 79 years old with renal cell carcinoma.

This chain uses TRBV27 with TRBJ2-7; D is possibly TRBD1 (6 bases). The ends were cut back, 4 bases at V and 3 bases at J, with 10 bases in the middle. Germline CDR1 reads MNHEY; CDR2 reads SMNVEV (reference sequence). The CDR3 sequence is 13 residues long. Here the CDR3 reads CASSWTVNYEQYF. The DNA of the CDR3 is TGTGCCAGCAGTTGGACAGTGAACTACGAGCAGTACTTC.

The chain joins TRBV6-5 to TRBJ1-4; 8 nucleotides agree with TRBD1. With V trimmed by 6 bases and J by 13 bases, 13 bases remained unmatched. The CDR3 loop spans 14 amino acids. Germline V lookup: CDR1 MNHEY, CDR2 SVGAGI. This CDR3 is CASRKTGVAGALFF. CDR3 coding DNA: TGTGCCAGCAGAAAGACAGGGGTGGCGGGTGCACTGTTTTTT.

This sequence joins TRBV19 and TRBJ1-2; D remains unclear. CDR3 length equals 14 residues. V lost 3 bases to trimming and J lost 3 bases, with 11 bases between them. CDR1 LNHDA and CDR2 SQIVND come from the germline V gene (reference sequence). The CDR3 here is CASSMVYTDYGYTF. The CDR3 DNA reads TGTGCCAGTAGTATGGTTTACACCGACTATGGCTACACCTTC.

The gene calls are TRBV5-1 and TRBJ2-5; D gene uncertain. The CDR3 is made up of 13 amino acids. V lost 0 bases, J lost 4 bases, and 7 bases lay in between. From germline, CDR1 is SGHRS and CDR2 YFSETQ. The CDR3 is CASSLENLETQYF. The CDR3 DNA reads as TGCGCCAGCAGCTTGGAGAATTTAGAGACCCAGTACTTC.

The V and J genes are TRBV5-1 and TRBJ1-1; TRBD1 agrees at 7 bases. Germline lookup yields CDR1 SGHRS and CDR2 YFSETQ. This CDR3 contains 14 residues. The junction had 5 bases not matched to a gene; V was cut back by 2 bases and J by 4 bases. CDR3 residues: CASSLGGSGTEAFF. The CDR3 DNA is TGCGCCAGCAGCTTAGGGGGCTCGGGCACTGAAGCTTTCTTT.

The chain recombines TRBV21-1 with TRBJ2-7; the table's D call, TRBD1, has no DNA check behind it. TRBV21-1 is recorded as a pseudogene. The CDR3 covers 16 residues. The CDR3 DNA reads TGTGCCAGCAGCACCCGGGACAGGGGGTTTTTTTGCGAGCAGTACTTC. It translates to CASSTRDRGFFCEQYF.

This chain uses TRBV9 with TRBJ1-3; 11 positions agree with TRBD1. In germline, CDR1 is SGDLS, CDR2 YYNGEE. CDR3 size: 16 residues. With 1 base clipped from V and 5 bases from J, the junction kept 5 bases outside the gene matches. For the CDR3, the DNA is TGTGCCAGCAGCGTAAACCGGGACAGGGGGAGAAACACCATATATTTT. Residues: CASSVNRDRGRNTIYF.

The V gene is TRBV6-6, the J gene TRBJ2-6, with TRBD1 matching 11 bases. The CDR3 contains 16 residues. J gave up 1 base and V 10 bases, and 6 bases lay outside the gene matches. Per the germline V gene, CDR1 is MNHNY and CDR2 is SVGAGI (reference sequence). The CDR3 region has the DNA TGTGCCACTCAGGACAGGGGGCTTTCTGGGGCCAACGTCCTGACTTTC. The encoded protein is CATQDRGLSGANVLTF.

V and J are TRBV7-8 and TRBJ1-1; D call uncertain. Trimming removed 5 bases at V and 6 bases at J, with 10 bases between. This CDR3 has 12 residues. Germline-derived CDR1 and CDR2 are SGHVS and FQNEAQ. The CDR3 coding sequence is TGTGCCAGCAGCACCGGAGGACCTGAAGCTTTCTTT. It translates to CASSTGGPEAFF.

This CDR3 reads CASSARLAGGPDTQYF. Written as DNA, the CDR3 is TGTGCCAGCAGCGCCCGACTAGCGGGGGGCCCAGATACGCAGTATTTT. This chain connects TRBV13 to TRBJ2-3, with 13 bases matching TRBD2. Trimming took 5 bases from V and 4 from J; bases not matched to a gene: 6. The V gene's germline CDR1 is PRHDT and CDR2 FYEKMQ (reference sequence). The CDR3 length is 16 residues. Using reference TRBV13 and TRBJ2-3 for the parts outside the CDR3, the full variable domain is AAGVIQSPRHLIKEKRETATLKCYPIPRHDTVYWYQQGPGQDPQFLISFYEKMQSDKGSIPDRFSAQQFSDYHSELNMSSLELGDSALYFCASSARLAGGPDTQYFGPGTRLTVL.

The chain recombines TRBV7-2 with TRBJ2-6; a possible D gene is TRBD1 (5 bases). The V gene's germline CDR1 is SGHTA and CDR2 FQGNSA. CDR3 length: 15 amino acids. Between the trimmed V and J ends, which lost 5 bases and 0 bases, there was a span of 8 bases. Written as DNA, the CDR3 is TGTGCCAGCAGCCCCAGGGTCTCTGGGGCCAACGTCCTGACTTTC. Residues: CASSPRVSGANVLTF.

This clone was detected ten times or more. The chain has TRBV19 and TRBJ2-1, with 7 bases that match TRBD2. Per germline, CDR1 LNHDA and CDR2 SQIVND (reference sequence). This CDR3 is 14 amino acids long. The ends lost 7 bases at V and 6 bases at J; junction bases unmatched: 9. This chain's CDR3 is CASTPGRGVNEQFF. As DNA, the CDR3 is TGTGCCAGTACCCCTGGGAGGGGCGTCAATGAGCAGTTCTTC.

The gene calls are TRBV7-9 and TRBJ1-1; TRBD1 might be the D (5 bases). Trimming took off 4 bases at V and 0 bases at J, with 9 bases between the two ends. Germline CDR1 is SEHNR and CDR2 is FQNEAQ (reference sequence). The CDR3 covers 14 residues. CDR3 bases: TGTGCCAGCAGCTCCGGGGCGGTGAACACTGAAGCTTTCTTT. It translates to CASSSGAVNTEAFF.

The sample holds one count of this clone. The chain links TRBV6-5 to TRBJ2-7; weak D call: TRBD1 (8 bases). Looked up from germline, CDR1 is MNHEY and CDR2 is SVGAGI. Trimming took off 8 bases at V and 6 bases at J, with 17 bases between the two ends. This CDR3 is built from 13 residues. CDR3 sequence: CASSKGGTGEQYF. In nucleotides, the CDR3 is TGTGCCAGCTCAAAGGGGGGGACAGGCGAGCAGTACTTC.

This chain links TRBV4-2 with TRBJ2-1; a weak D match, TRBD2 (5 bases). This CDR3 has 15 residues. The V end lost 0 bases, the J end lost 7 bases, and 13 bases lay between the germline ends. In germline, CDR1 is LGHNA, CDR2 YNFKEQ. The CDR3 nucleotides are TGTGCCAGCAGCCAAGATCCGATAGCGAGGAATGAGCAGTTCTTC. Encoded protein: CASSQDPIARNEQFF.

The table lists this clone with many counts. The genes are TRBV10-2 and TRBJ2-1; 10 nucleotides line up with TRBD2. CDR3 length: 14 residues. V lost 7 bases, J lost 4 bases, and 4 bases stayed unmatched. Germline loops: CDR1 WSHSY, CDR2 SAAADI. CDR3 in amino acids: CASTLLAGYNEQFF. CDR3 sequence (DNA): TGCGCCAGCACTTTACTAGCGGGGTACAATGAGCAGTTCTTC.

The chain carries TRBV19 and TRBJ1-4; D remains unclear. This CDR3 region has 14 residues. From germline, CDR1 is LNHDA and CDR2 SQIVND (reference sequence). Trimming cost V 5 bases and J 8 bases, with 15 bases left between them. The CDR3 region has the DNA TGTGCCAGTAGTGTCACGGATCGCGGGGAAAAACTGTTTTTT. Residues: CASSVTDRGEKLFF.

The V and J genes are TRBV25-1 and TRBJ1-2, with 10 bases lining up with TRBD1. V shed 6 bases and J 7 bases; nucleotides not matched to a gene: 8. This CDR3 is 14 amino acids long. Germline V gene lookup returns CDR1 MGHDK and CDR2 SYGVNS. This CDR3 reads CASSAGQGVGGYTF. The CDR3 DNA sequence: TGTGCCAGCAGCGCCGGACAGGGGGTGGGTGGCTACACCTTC.